These 18 T cell receptor beta chains came from one sample sequenced in a study of cytomegalovirus exposure and HLA in healthy donors. This PCR relied on a set of 60 Vbeta primers and 13 Jbeta primers. Sequencing was performed with immunoSEQ multiplex PCR; in TCRdb, only in-frame clones are kept and a portion is missing. The sample holds roughly 100,000 clones, 70% to 80% seen once. The specimen was PBMCs. These receptors all come from a female donor in good health and CMV-seronegative.

V is TRBV9 and J is TRBJ1-1; no reliable D call. Germline CDR1 is SGDLS and CDR2 is YYNGEE. Trimming took off 0 bases at V and 0 bases at J, with 9 bases between the two ends. The CDR3 length is 15 residues. The CDR3 nucleotides are TGTGCCAGCAGCGTAGGTCCCAGATTGAACACTGAAGCTTTCTTT. Encoded protein: CASSVGPRLNTEAFF.

This chain joins TRBV6-7 and TRBJ2-2; the match to TRBD2 covers 14 bases. TRBV6-7 is identified as an open reading frame with a role that is uncertain. The CDR3 spans 16 residues. The V gene end was trimmed by 8 bases and the J gene end by 5 bases; junction bases not matched to a gene: 7. The CDR3 nucleotides are TGTGCCAGCCCGGGACTAGCGGGAGCGGATACCGGGGAGCTGTTTTTT. This gives the protein CASPGLAGADTGELFF.

This clone was counted only a few times. This chain joins TRBV7-2 and TRBJ2-2, with TRBD2 matching 13 bases. The length of the CDR3 is 17 residues. The V segment lost 5 bases and the J segment 5 bases; nucleotides outside the gene matches: 8. Per the germline V gene, CDR1 is SGHTA and CDR2 is FQGNSA. The CDR3 here is CASSRSGTSGTTGELFF. CDR3 bases: TGTGCCAGCAGCAGATCCGGGACTAGCGGGACTACCGGGGAGCTGTTTTTT.

This chain connects TRBV7-5 to TRBJ2-5; the table's D call TRBD1 went unverified against the DNA. TRBV7-5 has pseudogene status. This CDR3 is built from 15 residues. CDR3 region: CVRSGPGQGVCSQYF. CDR3 DNA: TGTGTCAGAAGCGGGCCGGGACAGGGTGTATGTTCCCAGTACTTC.

The CDR3 sequence: CASSDGTGVSYEQYF. The CDR3 DNA sequence: TGTGCCAGCAGTGATGGGACAGGGGTTTCCTACGAGCAGTACTTC. The rearrangement joins TRBV6-1 to TRBJ2-5, with 10 nucleotides matching TRBD1. The last part of the DNA fits TRBJ2-7 better; the J call may be wrong. Per the germline V gene, CDR1 is MNHNS and CDR2 is SASEGT. The CDR3 extends over 15 amino acids.

This sequence joins TRBV5-1 and TRBJ2-3; 7 bases map to TRBD2. This CDR3 spans 15 amino acids. Per the germline V gene, CDR1 is SGHRS and CDR2 is YFSETQ. The V and J ends lost 3 bases and 14 bases, in that order; junction bases with no gene match: 18. CDR3 DNA sequence: TGCGCCAGCAGCTCCAATCTAGCGGTCCCCCCCTCTAGGTATTTT. The encoded protein is CASSSNLAVPPSRYF.

The V call is TRBV2, the J call TRBJ2-1; tentatively, D is TRBD1 (6 bases). Germline V gene sequence: CDR1 SNHLY, CDR2 FYNNEI. Trimming took 5 bases from V and 7 from J, leaving 18 bases between them. This CDR3 is 15 amino acids long. As DNA, the CDR3 is TGTGCCAGCAGTCCAGAACAGGGATTTGCAAATGAGCAGTTCTTC. This translates into CASSPEQGFANEQFF.

This chain links TRBV19 with TRBJ2-5; possibly TRBD2 for D (5 bases). The V end lost 5 bases, the J end lost 5 bases, and 15 bases lay between the germline ends. Germline CDR1 reads LNHDA; CDR2 reads SQIVND (reference sequence). The CDR3 extends over 14 amino acids. The CDR3: CASSPGMRGETQYF. Here the CDR3 DNA reads TGTGCCAGTAGTCCCGGGATGAGAGGGGAGACCCAGTACTTC.

The rearrangement joins TRBV6-1 to TRBJ1-1; TRBD1 might be the D (6 bases). There are 14 residues in the CDR3. CDR1 is MNHNS and CDR2 is SASEGT in the germline V gene. Between the trimmed V and J ends, which lost 8 bases and 9 bases, there was a span of 22 bases. CDR3: CASLRENRAVKAFF. The CDR3 DNA reads as TGTGCCAGCCTGCGCGAGAACAGGGCGGTGAAAGCTTTCTTT.

The chain is built from TRBV7-6 and TRBJ2-3; D not certain. V lost 5 bases and J lost 6, with 24 bases in between. The CDR3 has 17 residues. Looked up from germline, CDR1 is SGHVS and CDR2 is FNYEAQ. This chain's CDR3 is CASSPYLVSSGGDTQYF. The CDR3 region has the DNA TGTGCCAGCAGCCCCTATTTGGTTAGCTCCGGTGGGGATACGCAGTATTTT.

The chain employs TRBV4-1 and TRBJ1-2, with unresolved D. The V and J ends lost 0 bases and 8 bases respectively, with 13 bases between them. This CDR3 region has 14 residues. Germline V gene sequence: CDR1 MGHRA, CDR2 YSYEKL. CDR3 DNA: TGCGCCAGCAGCCAAGAGGGGATGAGGGCGGGCTACACCTTC. Translating gives CASSQEGMRAGYTF.

The chain recombines TRBV29-1 with TRBJ2-7; 8 bases agree with TRBD2. Per the germline V gene, CDR1 is SQVTM and CDR2 is ANQGSEA. J was trimmed by 5 bases and V by 1 base; bases with no gene match: 7. This CDR3 region has 14 residues. CDR3 in amino acids: CSVEGPGGPHEQYF. CDR3 coding DNA: TGCAGCGTTGAAGGGCCGGGAGGGCCTCACGAGCAGTACTTC.

The chain uses TRBV5-8 and TRBJ1-2; maybe TRBD1 (5 bases). The ends were cut back, 4 bases at V and 0 bases at J, with 13 bases in the middle. The CDR3 spans 15 residues. Germline V CDR1 and CDR2: SGHTS, YDEGEE. CDR3 DNA sequence: TGTGCCAGCAGCCGATGGGGCCGAACTAACTATGGCTACACCTTC. Its translation: CASSRWGRTNYGYTF. Full variable domain (outside the CDR3, taken from reference TRBV5-8 and TRBJ1-2): EAGVTQSPTHLIKTRGQQATLRCSPISGHTSVYWYQQALGLGLQFLLWYDEGEERNRGNFPPRFSGRQFPNYSSELNVNALELEDSALYLCASSRWGRTNYGYTFGSGTRLTVV.

This rearrangement joins TRBV5-1 to TRBJ2-2; 11 bases match TRBD2. The CDR3 has 16 amino acids. The trim removed 0 bases at V and 9 bases at J, leaving 7 bases unmatched. The germline V gene encodes CDR1 SGHRS and CDR2 YFSETQ. DNA of the CDR3: TGCGCCAGCAGCTTGGGAGGACTAGCGGGTATCAGGGAGCTGTTTTTT. This gives the protein CASSLGGLAGIRELFF.

This clone has more than one count but fewer than ten. CDR3 nucleotides: TGTGCCAGCAGCGCCGGGACTAGCGGGAGTTACGAGCAGTACTTC. This encodes CASSAGTSGSYEQYF. This chain uses TRBV9 with TRBJ2-7, with 14 bases that match TRBD2. The CDR3 is 15 amino acids. Germline lookup yields CDR1 SGDLS and CDR2 YYNGEE. J lost 4 bases, V lost 3 bases, and 3 bases had no gene match.

This chain uses TRBV5-6 with TRBJ1-1; TRBD1 is a possible D gene (5 bases). This CDR3 spans 15 amino acids. Germline V gene lookup returns CDR1 SGHDT and CDR2 YYEEEE. V lost 0 bases and J lost 3, with 12 bases in between. The chain's CDR3 is CASSLGIGEDTEAFF. CDR3 nucleotide sequence: TGTGCCAGCAGCTTGGGTATAGGGGAGGACACTGAAGCTTTCTTT. The variable domain in full, with the rest retrieved from reference TRBV5-6 and TRBJ1-1, is DAGVTQSPTHLIKTRGQQVTLRCSPKSGHDTVSWYQQALGQGPQFIFQYYEEEERQRGNFPDRFSGHQFPNYSSELNVNALLLGDSALYLCASSLGIGEDTEAFFGQGTRLTVV.

The rearrangement links TRBV6-5 to TRBJ2-1; possibly TRBD1 for D (6 bases). V was pared by 2 bases and J by 0 bases, with 8 bases between. The length of the CDR3 is 15 residues. Germline CDR1 reads MNHEY; CDR2 reads SVGAGI. The CDR3 loop is CASSYRDISYNEQFF. In nucleotides, the CDR3 is TGTGCCAGCAGTTACCGGGACATCTCCTACAATGAGCAGTTCTTC.

The rearrangement joins TRBV4-3 to TRBJ2-7; 7 bases match TRBD1. Per germline, CDR1 LGHNA and CDR2 YSLEER. The CDR3 consists of 15 residues. Trimming cost V 4 bases and J 0 bases; bases outside gene matches: 6. CDR3 DNA sequence: TGCGCCAGCAGCCGGTCCCGGGACAGCTCCTACGAGCAGTACTTC. This codes for CASSRSRDSSYEQYF.